This T cell receptor (beta chain) emerged from a study of T cells in Graves' hyperthyroidism and ophthalmopathy. Background on the study: Staff took peripheral blood when the initial diagnosis was made, before any treatment began. Findings and caveats of the study: The blood repertoire included most of the expanded thyroid clonotypes above 0.001. Before onset, by a median of approximately 6.8 months, the model predicted ophthalmopathy.

These patients, aged 18 to 65, had recently diagnosed hyperthyroidism lasting under 2 months. CDR1 SGHTA and CDR2 FQGTGA come from the germline V gene. This CDR3 has 14 residues. RNA transcripts yielded amplified TCR beta CDR3 regions. Carried out on the TCR CDR3, a first-round RT-PCR used the HTBI primer set. MiXCR, applied by TCRdb to the multiplex PCR reads, yields one record per CDR3 protein. The sample records a few hundred thousand distinct CDR3 sequences, approximately 13% being singletons. This clonotype was recorded many times. The antigen remains unidentified. Mismatch with germline at one junction end may stem from a read error.

Sequences were obtained from blood. The receptor was derived from a woman in her late teens or twenties with Graves' hyperthyroidism. The chain links TRBV7-3 to TRBJ2-3; unclear D gene. The CDR3 sequence: CASRLKGFTDTQYF. CDR3 sequence (DNA): TGTGCCAGCAGGTTAAAAGGATTCACAGATACGCAGTATTTT. Looking up the rest from reference TRBV7-3 and TRBJ2-3 gives the full variable domain: GAGVSQTPSNKVTEKGKYVELRCDPISGHTALYWYRQSLGQGPEFLIYFQGTGAADDSGLPNDRFFAVRPEGSVSTLKIQRTERGDSAVYLCASRLKGFTDTQYFGPGTRLTVL.